This paragraph reports one T cell receptor (beta chain). Its antigen is undetermined. Trimming pared 5 bases from V and 6 bases from J, leaving 11 bases between. This CDR3 contains 12 residues. Germline CDR1 reads MDHEN; CDR2 reads SYDVKM. This sample was included in a study of T cell responses to AZD1222 COVID-19 vaccine. As for the study in general: Pooled in the analysis were second doses at about 4 or about 12 weeks. Points from the study as a whole: Dominant CD4 TCR responses targeted spike regions 160-218 and 743-854.

Sequencing was performed with immunoSEQ multiplex PCR; in TCRdb, only in-frame clones are kept and a portion is missing. The data show a few hundred thousand clones, approximately 95% seen once. The clonotype originates from an adult in good health. The sample was peripheral blood, taken on day 0 of AZD1222 vaccination. The chain employs TRBV28 and TRBJ2-7; possibly TRBD1 for D (6 bases). The CDR3 is CASSVQGLEQYF. CDR3 DNA sequence: TGTGCCAGCAGTGTACAGGGCCTCGAGCAGTACTTC.